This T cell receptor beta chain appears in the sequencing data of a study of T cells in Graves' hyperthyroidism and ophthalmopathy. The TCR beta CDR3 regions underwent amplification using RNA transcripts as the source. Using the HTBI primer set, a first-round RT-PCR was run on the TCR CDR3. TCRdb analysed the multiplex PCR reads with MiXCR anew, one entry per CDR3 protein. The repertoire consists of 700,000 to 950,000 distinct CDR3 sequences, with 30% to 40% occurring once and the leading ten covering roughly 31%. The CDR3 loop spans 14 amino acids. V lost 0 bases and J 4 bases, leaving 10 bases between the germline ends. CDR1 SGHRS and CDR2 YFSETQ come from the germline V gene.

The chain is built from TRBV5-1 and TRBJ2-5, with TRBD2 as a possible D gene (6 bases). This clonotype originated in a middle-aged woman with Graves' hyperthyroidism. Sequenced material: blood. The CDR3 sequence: CASSLEGGVETQYF. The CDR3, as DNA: TGCGCCAGCAGCTTGGAAGGCGGGGTAGAGACCCAGTACTTC.